One and the same sample provided the 19 T cell receptor beta chains below, sequenced in a study of chemoradiotherapy in HPV16-positive cancers. The method was immunoSEQ multiplex PCR; TCRdb's version includes in-frame clones alone and lacks a portion of them. In the table there are 6,000 or so clones, around four fifths of which are singletons. This specimen was collected from a patient who underwent chemoradiotherapy. The source of these receptors is a human donor with HPV-associated anogenital cancer.

This chain joins TRBV5-1 and TRBJ2-1, with D maybe TRBD2 (6 bases). Germline-derived CDR1 and CDR2 are SGHRS and YFSETQ. This CDR3 comprises 14 residues. V lost 0 bases and J lost 4, with 8 bases in between. CDR3 amino acids: CASSLEGRYNEQFF. The CDR3 DNA is TGCGCCAGCAGCTTGGAAGGGAGGTACAATGAGCAGTTCTTC.

The chain uses TRBV29-1 and TRBJ1-3; no firm D call. V was cut by 0 bases and J by 7 bases, with 10 bases left in between. Per the germline V gene, CDR1 is SQVTM and CDR2 is ANQGSEA. The CDR3 spans 13 residues. CDR3 residues: CSVEDQAINTIYF. The CDR3 region has the DNA TGCAGCGTTGAAGATCAGGCCATTAACACCATATATTTT.

The rearrangement joins TRBV11-2 to TRBJ1-2, with TRBD1 matching over 7 bases. V shed 5 bases and J 4 bases; nucleotides not matched to a gene: 4. This CDR3 spans 13 amino acids. Looked up from germline, CDR1 is SGHAT and CDR2 is FQNNGV. CDR3 protein: CASSPPGGYGYTF. Written as DNA, the CDR3 is TGTGCCAGCAGCCCCCCAGGGGGCTATGGCTACACCTTC.

The chain links TRBV28 to TRBJ1-5; TRBD1 is a possible D gene (5 bases). Germline lookup yields CDR1 MDHEN and CDR2 SYDVKM. V was trimmed by 1 base and J by 4 bases, leaving 11 bases between them. The CDR3 spans 15 residues. The CDR3 loop is CASSLYDSRNQPQHF. DNA for the CDR3: TGTGCCAGCAGTTTATATGACAGCCGGAATCAGCCCCAGCATTTT.

The rearrangement links TRBV28 to TRBJ2-3; D gene uncertain. Germline V CDR1 and CDR2: MDHEN, SYDVKM. V lost 7 bases and J 0 bases, leaving 17 bases between the germline ends. This CDR3 contains 16 residues. CDR3 protein: CASTPLGSPSTDTQYF. The CDR3 DNA sequence: TGTGCCAGCACCCCTTTGGGTAGCCCGAGCACAGATACGCAGTATTTT.

The chain recombines TRBV11-2 with TRBJ1-3, with a weak D call TRBD1 (6 bases). The CDR3 is made up of 16 amino acids. Germline V gives CDR1 SGHAT, CDR2 FQNNGV. Trimming left V 2 bases short and J 2 bases short, with 13 bases between. The CDR3 DNA follows: TGTGCCAGCAGCTTAACGGGGGCTGGAGCTGGAAACACCATATATTTT. This sequence encodes CASSLTGAGAGNTIYF.

The V gene is TRBV6-4, the J gene TRBJ2-1, with 8 bases fitting TRBD2. This CDR3 spans 15 amino acids. Trimming cost V 2 bases and J 2 bases; bases outside gene matches: 2. Germline-derived CDR1 and CDR2 are MRHNA and SNTAGT. The CDR3 DNA is TGTGCCAGCAGTGACGTAGCGGGGACCTACAATGAGCAGTTCTTC. This translates into CASSDVAGTYNEQFF.

This chain connects TRBV11-3 to TRBJ1-2; D ambiguous. The CDR3 length is 13 residues. Looked up from germline, CDR1 is SGHNT and CDR2 is YENEEA. V lost 4 bases to trimming and J lost 4 bases, with 10 bases between them. In DNA form, the CDR3 reads TGTGCCAGCAGCTCTATGGGCCTCTATGGCTACACCTTC. Translating gives CASSSMGLYGYTF.

This rearrangement joins TRBV7-9 to TRBJ2-2; possibly TRBD1 for D (7 bases). The germline CDR1 and CDR2 sequences are SEHNR and FQNEAQ (reference sequence). CDR3 size: 15 residues. The V end was cut by 6 bases, the J end by 4 bases, with 15 bases between. CDR3 protein: CASRGGQAGTGELFF. The DNA for the CDR3 is TGTGCCAGCAGGGGAGGACAGGCGGGCACCGGGGAGCTGTTTTTT.

In its sample, this clone was seen once. V gene TRBV19 combines with J gene TRBJ1-6, with D possibly being TRBD1 (6 bases). V shed 8 bases and J shed 0 bases, with 8 bases lying between them. This CDR3 is 14 amino acids long. Germline values: CDR1 LNHDA, CDR2 SQIVND (reference sequence). The CDR3 sequence: CASLDSSYNSPLHF. As DNA, the CDR3 is TGTGCCAGTTTGGACAGCTCCTATAATTCACCCCTCCACTTT. Full variable domain (remainder filled in from reference TRBV19 and TRBJ1-6): DGGITQSPKYLFRKEGQNVTLSCEQNLNHDAMYWYRQDPGQGLRLIYYSQIVNDFQKGDIAEGYSVSREKKESFPLTVTSAQKNPTAFYLCASLDSSYNSPLHFGNGTRLTVT.

This chain connects TRBV7-9 to TRBJ1-1, with 9 nucleotides matching TRBD1. CDR3 size: 16 residues. Unmatched junction bases numbered 8, after V lost 5 bases and J lost 1 base. Germline loops: CDR1 SEHNR, CDR2 FQNEAQ (reference sequence). CDR3 protein: CASSTYRGRGNTEAFF. The CDR3 region has the DNA TGTGCCAGCAGCACATACAGGGGGCGCGGGAACACTGAAGCTTTCTTT. The variable domain in full, with the rest retrieved from reference TRBV7-9 and TRBJ1-1, is DTGVSQNPRHKITKRGQNVTFRCDPISEHNRLYWYRQTLGQGPEFLTYFQNEAQLEKSRLLSDRFSAERPKGSFSTLEIQRTEQGDSAMYLCASSTYRGRGNTEAFFGQGTRLTVV.

The rearrangement joins TRBV27 to TRBJ1-1, with D hard to call. Trimming stripped 5 bases from V and 0 bases from J, with 10 bases between. CDR1 MNHEY and CDR2 SMNVEV come from the germline V gene (reference sequence). The CDR3 is made up of 14 amino acids. The CDR3, as DNA: TGTGCCAGCAGTCCCGGACTGCTGAACACTGAAGCTTTCTTT. Amino acid sequence: CASSPGLLNTEAFF.

The genes are TRBV5-1 and TRBJ2-3; 9 positions agree with TRBD2. Germline values: CDR1 SGHRS, CDR2 YFSETQ. J was trimmed by 5 bases and V by 2 bases; bases with no gene match: 9. The CDR3 totals 16 residues. The CDR3 DNA reads as TGCGCCAGCAGCTTAGATGGGACTAGCAAATTAGATACGCAGTATTTT. Translating it yields CASSLDGTSKLDTQYF.

The chain combines TRBV7-2 with TRBJ2-6, with D possibly called TRBD1 or TRBD2 (5 bases each). Looked up from germline, CDR1 is SGHTA and CDR2 is FQGNSA. Trimming pared 5 bases from V and 0 bases from J, leaving 17 bases between. The CDR3 consists of 18 residues. This CDR3 is CASSRRDPRSSGANVLTF. In DNA form, the CDR3 reads TGTGCCAGCAGCCGAAGGGACCCGCGAAGCTCTGGGGCCAACGTCCTGACTTTC.

The count of this clone is one. V is TRBV7-8 and J is TRBJ2-1; 11 positions agree with TRBD2. The CDR3 sequence is 15 residues long. Germline V gene lookup returns CDR1 SGHVS and CDR2 FQNEAQ. Trimming at V came to 6 bases and at J to 4 bases, leaving 5 bases not matched to a gene. The CDR3 DNA sequence: TGTGCCAGCAGACCCGGGACTAGCGGATACAATGAGCAGTTCTTC. Its protein product is CASRPGTSGYNEQFF.

The CDR3 spells CASTHRQGGRTNEKLFF. In DNA form, the CDR3 reads TGTGCCAGCACACATCGACAGGGGGGGCGGACTAATGAAAAACTGTTTTTT. The gene calls are TRBV21-1 and TRBJ1-4; TRBD1 reflects the table's D call only, with no check against the DNA. TRBV21-1 is termed a pseudogene. CDR3 length: 17 residues.

This clone was recorded only once. The J gene is TRBJ1-1, the V gene TRBV19; D may be TRBD1 (6 bases). The germline V gene has CDR1 LNHDA and CDR2 SQIVND (reference sequence). V was cut by 8 bases and J by 5 bases, with 15 bases left in between. This CDR3 has 13 residues. CDR3 region: CASVAGAKTEAFF. The CDR3 nucleotides are TGTGCCAGTGTCGCGGGGGCGAAAACTGAAGCTTTCTTT.

The DNA for the CDR3 is TGTGCCAGCAGCCCCAGAGGCACACAGGGTGAACAGCCCCAGCATTTT. This encodes CASSPRGTQGEQPQHF. The genes are TRBV7-2 and TRBJ1-5, with a tentative D call TRBD1 (6 bases). The germline V gene has CDR1 SGHTA and CDR2 FQGNSA. The CDR3 totals 16 residues. V was pared by 5 bases and J by 7 bases, with 21 bases between.

This clone was detected only a few times. The chain joins TRBV7-2 to TRBJ1-1; 7 bases are shared with TRBD1. Germline V CDR1 and CDR2: SGHTA, FQGNSA. This CDR3 comprises 14 residues. J lost 3 bases, V lost 1 base, and 2 bases had no gene match. CDR3 DNA sequence: TGTGCCAGCAGCTTAGACAGGGGTTACACTGAAGCTTTCTTT. It codes for CASSLDRGYTEAFF.